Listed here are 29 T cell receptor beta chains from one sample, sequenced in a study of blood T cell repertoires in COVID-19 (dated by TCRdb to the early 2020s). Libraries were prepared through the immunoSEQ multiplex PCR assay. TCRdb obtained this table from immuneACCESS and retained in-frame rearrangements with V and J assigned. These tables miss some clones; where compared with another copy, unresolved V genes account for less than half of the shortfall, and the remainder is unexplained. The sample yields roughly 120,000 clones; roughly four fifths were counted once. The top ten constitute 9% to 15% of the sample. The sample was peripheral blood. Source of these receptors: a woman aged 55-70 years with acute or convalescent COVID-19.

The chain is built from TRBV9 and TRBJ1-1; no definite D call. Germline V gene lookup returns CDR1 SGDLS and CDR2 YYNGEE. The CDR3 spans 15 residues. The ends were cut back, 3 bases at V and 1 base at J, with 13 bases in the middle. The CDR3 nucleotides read TGTGCCAGCAGCGCTTGGGGAGGGCGGAACACTGAAGCTTTCTTT. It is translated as CASSAWGGRNTEAFF.

The chain's CDR3 is CASRRTGGNNEQYF. The CDR3 DNA follows: TGTGCCAGCAGGCGAACAGGGGGGAATAACGAGCAGTACTTC. The chain links TRBV2 to TRBJ2-7; 8 bases agree with TRBD1. In germline, CDR1 is SNHLY, CDR2 FYNNEI. Germline trimming cut 6 bases from V and 5 bases from J; bases unmatched to any gene: 9. The CDR3 sequence is 14 residues long.

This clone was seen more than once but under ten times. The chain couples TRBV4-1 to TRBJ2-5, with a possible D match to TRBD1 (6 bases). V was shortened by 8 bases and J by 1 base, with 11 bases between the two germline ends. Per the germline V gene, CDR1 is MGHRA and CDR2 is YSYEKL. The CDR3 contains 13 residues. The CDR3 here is CASRGQSQETQYF. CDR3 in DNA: TGCGCCAGCCGAGGACAGAGCCAAGAGACCCAGTACTTC.

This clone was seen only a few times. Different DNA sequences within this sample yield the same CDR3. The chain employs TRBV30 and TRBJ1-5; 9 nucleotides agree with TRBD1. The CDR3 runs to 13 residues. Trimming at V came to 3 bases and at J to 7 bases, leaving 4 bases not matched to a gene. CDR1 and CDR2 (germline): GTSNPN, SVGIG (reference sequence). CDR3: CAWSRQGGQPQHF. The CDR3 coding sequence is TGTGCCTGGAGCCGACAGGGGGGGCAGCCCCAGCATTTT.

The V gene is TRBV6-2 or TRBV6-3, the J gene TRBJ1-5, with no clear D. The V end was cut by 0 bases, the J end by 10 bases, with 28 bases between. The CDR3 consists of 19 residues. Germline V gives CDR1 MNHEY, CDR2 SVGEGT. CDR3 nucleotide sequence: TGTGCCAGCAGTTACTCGACGGTGCTTGGCACCCGGAGCGCCATTCCCCAGCATTTT. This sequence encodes CASSYSTVLGTRSAIPQHF.

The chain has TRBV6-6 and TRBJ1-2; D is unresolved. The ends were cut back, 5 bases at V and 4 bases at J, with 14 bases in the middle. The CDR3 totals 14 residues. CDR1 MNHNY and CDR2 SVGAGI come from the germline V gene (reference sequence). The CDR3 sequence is CASSHGGVAYGYTF. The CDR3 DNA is TGTGCCAGCAGTCATGGAGGTGTAGCCTATGGCTACACCTTC.

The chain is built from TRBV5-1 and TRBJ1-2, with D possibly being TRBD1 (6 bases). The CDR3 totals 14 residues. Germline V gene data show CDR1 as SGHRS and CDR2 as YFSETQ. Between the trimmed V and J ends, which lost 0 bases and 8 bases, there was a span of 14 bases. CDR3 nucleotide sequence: TGCGCCAGCAGCTTGGAGGGTGGGGGACAAGGCTACACCTTC. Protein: CASSLEGGGQGYTF.

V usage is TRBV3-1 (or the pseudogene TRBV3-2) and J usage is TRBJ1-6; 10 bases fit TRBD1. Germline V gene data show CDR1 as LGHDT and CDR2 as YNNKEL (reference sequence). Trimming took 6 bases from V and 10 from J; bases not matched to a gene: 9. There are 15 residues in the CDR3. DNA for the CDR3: TGTGCCAGCAGTCGCGGGACAGGGGCTAGATCACCCCTCCACTTT. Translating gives CASSRGTGARSPLHF.

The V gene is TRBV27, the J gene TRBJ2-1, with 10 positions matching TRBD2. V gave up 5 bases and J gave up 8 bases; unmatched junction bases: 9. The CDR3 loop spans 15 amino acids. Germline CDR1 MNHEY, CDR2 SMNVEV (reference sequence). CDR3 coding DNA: TGTGCCAGCAGTCCAACTAGCGGGGTAGTGGATGAGCAGTTCTTC. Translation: CASSPTSGVVDEQFF.

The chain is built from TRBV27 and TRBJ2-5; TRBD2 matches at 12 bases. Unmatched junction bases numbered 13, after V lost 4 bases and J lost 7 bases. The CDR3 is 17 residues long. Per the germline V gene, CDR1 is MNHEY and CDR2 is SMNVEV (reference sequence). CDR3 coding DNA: TGTGCCAGCAGTTCGGCCGCAGGACTAGCGGGGACAACGACCCAGTACTTC. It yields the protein CASSSAAGLAGTTTQYF.

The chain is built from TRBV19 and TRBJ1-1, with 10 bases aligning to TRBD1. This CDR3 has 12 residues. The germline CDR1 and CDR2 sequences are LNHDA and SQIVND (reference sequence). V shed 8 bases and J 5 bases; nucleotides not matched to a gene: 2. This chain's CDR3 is CASLDRGTEAFF. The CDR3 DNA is TGTGCCAGTCTGGACAGGGGGACTGAAGCTTTCTTT.

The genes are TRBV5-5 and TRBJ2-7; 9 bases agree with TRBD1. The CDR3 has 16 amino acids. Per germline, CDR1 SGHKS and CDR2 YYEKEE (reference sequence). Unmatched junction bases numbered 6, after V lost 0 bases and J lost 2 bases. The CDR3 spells CASSLVVGQGPYEQYF. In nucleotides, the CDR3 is TGTGCCAGCAGCTTGGTGGTAGGACAGGGGCCCTACGAGCAGTACTTC.

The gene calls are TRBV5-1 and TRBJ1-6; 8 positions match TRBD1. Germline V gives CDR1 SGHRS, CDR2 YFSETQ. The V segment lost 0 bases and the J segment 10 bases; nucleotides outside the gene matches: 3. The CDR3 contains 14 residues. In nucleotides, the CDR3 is TGCGCCAGCAGCTTGGGGACAGGGATCTCACCCCTCCACTTT. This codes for CASSLGTGISPLHF.

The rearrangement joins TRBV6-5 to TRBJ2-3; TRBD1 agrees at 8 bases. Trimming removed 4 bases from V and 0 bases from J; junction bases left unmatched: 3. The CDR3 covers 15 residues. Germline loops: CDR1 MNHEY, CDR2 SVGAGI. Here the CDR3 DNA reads TGTGCCAGCAGTTCCCAGGGGGCTAGCACAGATACGCAGTATTTT. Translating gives CASSSQGASTDTQYF.

The chain's CDR3 is CASSLATGETEAFF. The CDR3 DNA is TGTGCCAGCAGCTTAGCGACAGGGGAAACTGAAGCTTTCTTT. The chain joins TRBV7-9 to TRBJ1-1, with TRBD1 identical over 8 bases. The CDR3 extends over 14 amino acids. The J segment lost 5 bases and the V segment lost 0 bases, leaving 2 bases of the junction unmatched. Germline V gives CDR1 SEHNR, CDR2 FQNEAQ (reference sequence).

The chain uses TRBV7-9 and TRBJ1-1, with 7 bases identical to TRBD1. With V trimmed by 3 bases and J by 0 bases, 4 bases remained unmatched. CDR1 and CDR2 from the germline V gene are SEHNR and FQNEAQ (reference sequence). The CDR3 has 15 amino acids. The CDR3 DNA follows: TGTGCCAGCAGCTTGGGGACAGTCATGAACACTGAAGCTTTCTTT. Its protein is CASSLGTVMNTEAFF.

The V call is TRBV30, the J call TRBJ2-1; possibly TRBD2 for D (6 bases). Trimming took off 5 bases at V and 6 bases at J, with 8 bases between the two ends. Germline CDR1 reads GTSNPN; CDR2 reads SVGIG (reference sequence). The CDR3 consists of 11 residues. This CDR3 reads CAWGRLNEQFF. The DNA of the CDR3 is TGTGCCTGGGGGAGGCTCAATGAGCAGTTCTTC.

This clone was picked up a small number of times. CDR3 protein: CAGGGQGYGYTF. The CDR3 nucleotides read TGTGCCGGCGGGGGACAGGGATATGGCTACACCTTC. This rearrangement joins TRBV2 to TRBJ1-2, with 9 bases matching TRBD1. The ends lost 11 bases at V and 5 bases at J; junction bases unmatched: 6. CDR1 SNHLY and CDR2 FYNNEI come from the germline V gene. CDR3 length: 12 amino acids. The whole variable domain, remainder taken from reference TRBV2 and TRBJ1-2, is EPEVTQTPSHQVTQMGQEVILRCVPISNHLYFYWYRQILGQKVEFLVSFYNNEISEKSEIFDDQFSVERPDGSNFTLKIRSTKLEDSAMYFCAGGGQGYGYTFGSGTRLTVV.

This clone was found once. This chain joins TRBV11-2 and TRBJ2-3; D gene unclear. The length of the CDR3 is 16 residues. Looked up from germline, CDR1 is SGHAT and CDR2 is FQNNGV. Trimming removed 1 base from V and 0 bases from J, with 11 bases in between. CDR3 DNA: TGTGCCAGCAGCTTAGGGAATAGCCCGAGCACAGATACGCAGTATTTT. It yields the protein CASSLGNSPSTDTQYF.

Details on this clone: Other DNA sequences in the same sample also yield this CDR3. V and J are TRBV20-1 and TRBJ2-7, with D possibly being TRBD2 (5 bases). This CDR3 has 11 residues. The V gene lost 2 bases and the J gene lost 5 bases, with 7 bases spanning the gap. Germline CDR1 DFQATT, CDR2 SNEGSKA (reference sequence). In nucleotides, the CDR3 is TGCAGTGCTAGAAGCGGCCACGAGCAGTACGTC. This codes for CSARSGHEQYV.

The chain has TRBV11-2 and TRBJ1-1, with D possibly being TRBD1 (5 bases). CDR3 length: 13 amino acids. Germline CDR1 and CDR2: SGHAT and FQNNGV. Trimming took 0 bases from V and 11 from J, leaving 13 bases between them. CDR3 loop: CASSLDRTPKAFF. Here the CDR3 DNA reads TGTGCCAGCAGCTTAGATCGGACACCGAAGGCTTTCTTT. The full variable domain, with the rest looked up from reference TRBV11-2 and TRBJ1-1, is EAGVAQSPRYKIIEKRQSVAFWCNPISGHATLYWYQQILGQGPKLLIQFQNNGVVDDSQLPKDRFSAERLKGVDSTLKIQPAKLEDSAVYLCASSLDRTPKAFFGQGTRLTVV.

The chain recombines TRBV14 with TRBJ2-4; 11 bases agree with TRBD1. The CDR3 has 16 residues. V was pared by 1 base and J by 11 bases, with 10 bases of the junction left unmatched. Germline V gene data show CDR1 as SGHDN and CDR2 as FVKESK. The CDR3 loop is CASSQVRTGGAGVQYF. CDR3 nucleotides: TGTGCCAGCAGCCAAGTTAGGACAGGGGGCGCGGGCGTTCAGTACTTC.

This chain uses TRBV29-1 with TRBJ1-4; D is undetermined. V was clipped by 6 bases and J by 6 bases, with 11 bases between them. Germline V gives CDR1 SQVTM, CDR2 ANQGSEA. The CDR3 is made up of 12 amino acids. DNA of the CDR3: TGCAGCGTCTGGTCCCCGGATGAAAAACTGTTTTTT. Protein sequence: CSVWSPDEKLFF.

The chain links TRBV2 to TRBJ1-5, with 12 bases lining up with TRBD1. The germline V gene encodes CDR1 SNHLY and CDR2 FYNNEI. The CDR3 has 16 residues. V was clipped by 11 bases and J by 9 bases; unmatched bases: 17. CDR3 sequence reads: CAVRDPGGTGGRPQHF. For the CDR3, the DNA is TGTGCCGTTCGAGACCCCGGGGGGACAGGGGGCCGGCCCCAGCATTTT.

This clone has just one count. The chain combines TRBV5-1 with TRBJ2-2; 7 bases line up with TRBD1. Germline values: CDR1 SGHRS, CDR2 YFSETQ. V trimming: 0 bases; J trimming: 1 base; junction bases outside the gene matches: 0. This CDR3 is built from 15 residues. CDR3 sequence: CASSLAGGNTGELFF. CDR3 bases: TGCGCCAGCAGCTTGGCAGGGGGGAACACCGGGGAGCTGTTTTTT. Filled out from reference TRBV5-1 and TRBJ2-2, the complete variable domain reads KAGVTQTPRYLIKTRGQQVTLSCSPISGHRSVSWYQQTPGQGLQFLFEYFSETQRNKGNFPGRFSGRQFSNSRSEMNVSTLELGDSALYLCASSLAGGNTGELFFGEGSRLTVL.

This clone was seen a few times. CDR3 residues: CASSRDTEAFF. The CDR3 region has the DNA TGTGCCAGCAGTAGAGACACTGAAGCTTTCTTT. The rearrangement joins TRBV6-5 to TRBJ1-1; D is unclear. With 5 bases removed from V and 3 bases from J, the gap between germline ends came to 4 bases. The CDR3 contains 11 residues. Germline loops: CDR1 MNHEY, CDR2 SVGAGI.

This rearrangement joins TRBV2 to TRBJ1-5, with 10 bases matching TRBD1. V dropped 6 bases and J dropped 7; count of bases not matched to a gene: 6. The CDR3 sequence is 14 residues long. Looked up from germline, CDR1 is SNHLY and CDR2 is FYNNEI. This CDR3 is CASRLMTGGQPQHF. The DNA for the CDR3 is TGTGCCAGCAGACTCATGACAGGGGGCCAGCCCCAGCATTTT.

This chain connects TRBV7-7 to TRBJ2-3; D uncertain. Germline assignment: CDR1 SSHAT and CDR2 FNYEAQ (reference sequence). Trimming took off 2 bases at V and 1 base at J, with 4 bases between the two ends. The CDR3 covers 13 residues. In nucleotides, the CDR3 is TGTGCCAGCAGCTTAAGCGGCACAGATACGCAGTATTTT. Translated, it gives CASSLSGTDTQYF.

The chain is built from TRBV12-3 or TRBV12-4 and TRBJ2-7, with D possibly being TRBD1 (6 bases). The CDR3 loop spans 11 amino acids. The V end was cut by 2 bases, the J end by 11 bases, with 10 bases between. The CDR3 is CASSLYREEYF. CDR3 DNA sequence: TGTGCCAGCAGTTTATACAGGGAAGAGTACTTC.